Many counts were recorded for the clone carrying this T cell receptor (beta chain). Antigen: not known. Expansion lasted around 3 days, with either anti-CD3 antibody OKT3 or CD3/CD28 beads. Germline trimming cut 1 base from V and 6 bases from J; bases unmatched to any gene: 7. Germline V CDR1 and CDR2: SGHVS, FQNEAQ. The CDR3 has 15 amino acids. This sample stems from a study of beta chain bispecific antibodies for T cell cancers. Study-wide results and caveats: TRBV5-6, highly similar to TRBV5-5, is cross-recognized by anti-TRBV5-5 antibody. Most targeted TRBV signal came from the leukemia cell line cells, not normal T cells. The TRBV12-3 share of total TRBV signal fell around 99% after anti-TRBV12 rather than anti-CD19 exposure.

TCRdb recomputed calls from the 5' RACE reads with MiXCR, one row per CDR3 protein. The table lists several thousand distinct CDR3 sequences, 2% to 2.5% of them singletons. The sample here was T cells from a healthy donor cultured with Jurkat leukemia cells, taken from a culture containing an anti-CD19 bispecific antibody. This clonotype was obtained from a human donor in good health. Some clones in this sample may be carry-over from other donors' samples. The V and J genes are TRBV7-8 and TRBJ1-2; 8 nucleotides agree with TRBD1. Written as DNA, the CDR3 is TGTGCCAGCAGCTTAGACGCAGGGGGCGGGGATGGCTACACCTTC. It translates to CASSLDAGGGDGYTF.